This T cell receptor (beta chain) was recorded in a study of blood T cells in healthy people across ages. With a J-beta primer mix and a sample-barcoded 5' primer, a second PCR ran about 6 to 11 cycles. Every individual sample yielded 2.5 million or more paired-end reads (each containing CDR3). TCRdb reprocessed the 5' RACE reads with MiXCR, giving one entry per CDR3 protein. The profile shows hundreds of thousands of distinct CDR3 sequences, 56% of them singletons. A word on this clonotype: The antigen is undetermined.

The study, taken as a whole, reports: TCR beta diversity, measured per million T cells, fell in a roughly linear way with age. Diversity was higher, and naive CD4+ cells more numerous, in long-lived donors than in aged donors.

With each sample, at least 5 micrograms of total RNA were extracted. This CDR3 region has 14 residues. V lost 1 base and J lost 6; bases outside the gene matches: 3. The V gene is TRBV12-3 or TRBV12-4, the J gene TRBJ2-4; 7 bases are shared with TRBD1. This receptor was obtained from a man in his forties or fifties in good health. The sequenced sample consisted of blood. For the CDR3, the DNA is TGTGCCAGCAGTTTAGACGGGACAGTAAACATTCAGTACTTC. It encodes CASSLDGTVNIQYF.